The 24 T cell receptor beta chains below were found in one sample sequenced in a study of T cell clonality in common variable immunodeficiency. Repertoires were generated with immunoSEQ multiplex PCR, while TCRdb's copy carries only in-frame clones and drops some. The table records more than 35,000 clones without singletons, the ten largest covering 0.9% to 1%. Material for sequencing was peripheral blood mononuclear cells. These receptors came from a person between 18 and 70 years old in good health.

The table lists this clone with many counts. Read coverage stops 3 residues before the CDR3 terminus; the germline J gene supplies the remainder. The chain combines TRBV20-1 with TRBJ2-5; possibly TRBD1 for D (6 bases). The CDR3 length is 14 residues. V was clipped by 6 bases and J by 0 bases, with 14 bases between them. Germline V CDR1 and CDR2: DFQATT, SNEGSKA (reference sequence). The DNA read from the CDR3 is TGCAGTGCGGAGTCAAGGGGGTACCAAGAGACC. Translated: CSAESRGYQET. The entire CDR3 protein is CSAESRGYQETQYF.

Sample share makes this clone medium-sized. This CDR3 is CASSLLAGGAAKNIQYF. The CDR3 bases that were read are TGTGCCAGCAGCCTACTAGCCGGGGGAGCAGCCAAAAACATT. The rearrangement uses TRBV3-1 (or the pseudogene TRBV3-2) and TRBJ2-4, with a tentative D call TRBD2 (6 bases). The read terminates 3 residues ahead of where the CDR3 ends, so the germline J gene completes it. This CDR3 comprises 17 residues. CDR1 LGHDT and CDR2 YNNKEL come from the germline V gene (reference sequence). Trimming cost V 4 bases and J 0 bases, with 16 bases left between them.

This clone was counted many times. Read data end 3 residues before the CDR3 end; the end is taken from the germline J gene. The chain carries TRBV18 and TRBJ2-7, with D perhaps matching TRBD2 (6 bases). Germline CDR1 is KGHSH and CDR2 is LQKENI. The CDR3 consists of 17 residues. Trimming took 4 bases from V and 2 from J, leaving 21 bases between them. Partial CDR3 DNA: TGTGCCAGCTCACGACGAATTATGGGCGGGAATCCCTACGAG. This translates into CASSRRIMGGNPYE. The entire CDR3 sequence reads CASSRRIMGGNPYEQYF.

This clone was picked up many times. The read gets to within 3 residues of the CDR3 end, and the germline J gene fills in the rest. The chain uses TRBV5-1 and TRBJ2-3; 8 nucleotides match TRBD2. Losses at the gene ends were 1 base for V and 2 bases for J; bases not matched to a gene: 6. The CDR3 has 16 amino acids. CDR1 is SGHRS, CDR2 YFSETQ, per germline. The part of the CDR3 DNA that was read is TGCGCCAGCAGCTTGTTGCGGGAGGTAAACACAGATACG. This sequence encodes CASSLLREVNTDT. The CDR3 as a whole reads CASSLLREVNTDTQYF.

This clone has at least ten counts. The observed sequence ends 3 residues before the CDR3 terminus, with the missing tail filled in from the germline J gene. The V gene is TRBV9, the J gene TRBJ2-1, with D possibly matching TRBD1 (6 bases). CDR3 length: 17 amino acids. Germline CDR1 reads SGDLS; CDR2 reads YYNGEE. With 3 bases removed from V and 4 bases from J, the gap between germline ends came to 20 bases. Incomplete CDR3 DNA: TGTGCCAGCAGCGCACACCCCCGGACAGTATCGTACAATGAG. It yields the protein CASSAHPRTVSYNE. In full, the CDR3 is CASSAHPRTVSYNEQFF.

At least ten counts were recorded for this clone. The DNA ends 3 residues before the CDR3 does, and the rest of the CDR3 is filled in from the germline J gene. V and J are TRBV6-4 and TRBJ2-3, with TRBD1 matching 9 bases. J lost 5 bases, V lost 2 bases, and 17 bases had no gene match. The V gene's germline CDR1 is MRHNA and CDR2 SNTAGT. The CDR3 has 19 residues. The CDR3 loop is CASSDTTMIRTGVGDTQYF. The covered CDR3 bases are TGTGCCAGCAGTGACACGACCATGATCAGGACAGGGGTCGGAGATACG.

At least ten counts were recorded for this clone. The sequence runs out 3 residues before the end of the CDR3; the remainder is reconstructed from the germline J gene. This chain uses TRBV5-1 with TRBJ1-2; TRBD1 might be the D (5 bases). This CDR3 has 14 residues. CDR1 and CDR2 (germline): SGHRS, YFSETQ. The V and J ends lost 4 bases and 7 bases respectively, with 17 bases between them. The chain's CDR3 is CASSRAQGYSGYTF. The CDR3 DNA, read in part, is TGCGCCAGCAGCAGGGCGCAGGGTTACTCTGGC. Full variable domain (rest looked up from reference TRBV5-1 and TRBJ1-2): KAGVTQTPRYLIKTRGQQVTLSCSPISGHRSVSWYQQTPGQGLQFLFEYFSETQRNKGNFPGRFSGRQFSNSRSEMNVSTLELGDSALYLCASSRAQGYSGYTFGSGTRLTVV.

This clone was observed a few times. CDR3 DNA (partial): TGTGCCAGTAGTATAATTCCGAGCGAC. This translates into CASSIIPSD. The entire CDR3 reads CASSIIPSDYTF. The chain has TRBV19 and TRBJ1-2; D remains unclear. Read data end 3 residues before the CDR3 end; the end is taken from the germline J gene. Per the germline V gene, CDR1 is LNHDA and CDR2 is SQIVND (reference sequence). The CDR3 length is 12 residues.

This clone was seen many times. This CDR3 reads CASSIGFKKGFETGELFF. The DNA read from the CDR3 is TGTGCCAGTAGTATAGGGTTTAAAAAAGGGTTTGAAACCGGGGAG. V gene TRBV19 combines with J gene TRBJ2-2, with no clear D. Read sequence stops 3 residues before the CDR3 end, and the germline J gene provides the missing end. The CDR3 contains 18 residues. V was shortened by 1 base and J by 5 bases, with 20 bases between the two germline ends. CDR1 is LNHDA and CDR2 is SQIVND in the germline V gene (reference sequence).

This clone was observed at least ten times. The CDR3 is cut off 3 residues early in the read; its end comes from the germline J gene. The rearrangement links TRBV10-2 to TRBJ1-5; possibly TRBD1 for D (5 bases). The CDR3 has 15 residues. Trimming removed 5 bases from V and 4 bases from J, with 15 bases in between. Germline V gives CDR1 WSHSY, CDR2 SAAADI. CDR3 in amino acids: CASSRAGEVNQPQHF. The sequenced part of the CDR3 DNA is TGCGCCAGCAGTAGGGCGGGGGAGGTTAATCAGCCC.

This clone was found many times. The CDR3 end is not reached by the read, which stops 3 residues before it; the germline J gene fills it in. The chain uses TRBV12-3 or TRBV12-4 and TRBJ2-1; no firm D call. The CDR3 sequence is 14 residues long. The V end was cut by 3 bases, the J end by 3 bases, with 9 bases between. CDR3 DNA (partial): TGTGCCAGCAGTTTGCCGCAGGACTACAATGAG. This gives the protein CASSLPQDYNE. The full CDR3 is CASSLPQDYNEQFF.

This clone was detected ten times or more. The CDR3 sequence: CSAETGRLKNIQYF. The CDR3 DNA, read in part, is TGCAGTGCAGAGACAGGGAGACTAAAAAACATT. This sequence joins TRBV20-1 and TRBJ2-4; TRBD1 aligns across 7 bases. The read falls 3 residues short of the CDR3 end, and the missing part is taken from the germline J gene. Germline loops: CDR1 DFQATT, CDR2 SNEGSKA (reference sequence). V was clipped by 6 bases and J by 4 bases; unmatched bases: 9. The CDR3 is made up of 14 amino acids.

This clone was seen a few times. With the read ending 3 residues before the CDR3 end, the germline J gene is used to fill in that end. The chain couples TRBV7-9 to TRBJ1-6; 8 bases align to TRBD1. Trimming cost V 9 bases and J 9 bases; bases outside gene matches: 10. The CDR3 is 14 residues long. Germline CDR1 is SEHNR and CDR2 is FQNEAQ (reference sequence). CDR3 sequence: CASRTGTGPSPLHF. CDR3 DNA (partial): TGTGCCAGTAGAACCGGGACAGGACCTTCACCC. The whole variable domain, filled in from reference TRBV7-9 and TRBJ1-6, reads DTGVSQNPRHKITKRGQNVTFRCDPISEHNRLYWYRQTLGQGPEFLTYFQNEAQLEKSRLLSDRFSAERPKGSFSTLEIQRTEQGDSAMYLCASRTGTGPSPLHFGNGTRLTVT.

Many counts were recorded for this clone. The DNA ends 3 residues before the CDR3 does, and the rest of the CDR3 is filled in from the germline J gene. This rearrangement joins TRBV30 to TRBJ2-5; D may be TRBD2 (6 bases). The germline V and J ends were trimmed by 2 bases and 4 bases, with 14 bases remaining between them. The germline gives CDR1 GTSNPN, CDR2 SVGIG (reference sequence). This CDR3 is built from 14 residues. The CDR3 spells CAWSPSGRPETQYF. The part of the CDR3 DNA that was read is TGTGCCTGGAGTCCCAGCGGGCGCCCAGAGACC.

This clone was recorded at least ten times. The CDR3 end lies 3 residues beyond the end of the read and is filled in from the germline J gene. This rearrangement joins TRBV6-2 or TRBV6-3 to TRBJ2-1; 8 bases line up with TRBD2. CDR3 size: 17 residues. CDR1 is MNHEY and CDR2 is SVGEGT in the germline V gene. The ends lost 5 bases at V and 3 bases at J; junction bases unmatched: 12. CDR3 sequence reads: CASSKTLLADLYNEQFF. The part of the CDR3 DNA that was read is TGTGCCAGCAGTAAAACGCTACTAGCGGATCTCTACAATGAG.

This clone was observed at least ten times. The read comes to an end 3 residues before the CDR3 does, leaving the germline J gene to fill in the end. This sequence joins TRBV6-4 and TRBJ2-1, with 11 bases lining up with TRBD2. V lost 6 bases to trimming and J lost 8 bases; unmatched junction nucleotides: 9. CDR3 length equals 15 residues. Germline assignment: CDR1 MRHNA and CDR2 SNTAGT. The CDR3 DNA, read in part, is TGTGCCAGCAGCAAAACTAGCGGGGGTTTCGATGAG. Encoded protein: CASSKTSGGFDE. The CDR3 as a whole reads CASSKTSGGFDEQFF.

This clone appeared many times. The read finishes 3 residues shy of the CDR3 end, and the germline J gene is used to complete it. V gene TRBV20-1 combines with J gene TRBJ2-5; D may be TRBD2 (6 bases). This CDR3 comprises 12 residues. Trimming left V 3 bases short and J 5 bases short, with 10 bases between. Per germline, CDR1 DFQATT and CDR2 SNEGSKA (reference sequence). The CDR3 bases that were read are TGCAGTGCTAGGGACTATCCCGAGACC. Amino acids: CSARDYPET. Given in full, the CDR3 is CSARDYPETQYF.

The table lists this clone with many counts. Coverage ceases 3 residues before the CDR3 finishes, and the germline J gene fills in the end. The chain couples TRBV30 to TRBJ2-1, with 7 bases that match TRBD2. CDR3 length: 13 amino acids. Germline V lookup: CDR1 GTSNPN, CDR2 SVGIG (reference sequence). Losses at the gene ends were 0 bases for V and 8 bases for J; bases not matched to a gene: 4. The CDR3 DNA, read in part, is TGTGCCTGGAGTGTAGGGCTAGCGGATGAG. Protein product: CAWSVGLADE. The whole CDR3 sequence reads CAWSVGLADEQFF.

This clone came up many times. Possible read error: a much larger clone is one base away. The sample contains more than one DNA sequence encoding this CDR3. CDR3 DNA, as far as it was read: TGCGCCAGCAGCCAAGACCTCAGGACAGGGGGCCCCTACGAG. As protein: CASSQDLRTGGPYE. The whole CDR3 protein reads CASSQDLRTGGPYEQYF. The chain couples TRBV4-2 to TRBJ2-7; 11 bases align to TRBD1. The read stops 3 residues short of the end of the CDR3; the missing end is completed from the germline J gene. The germline V gene encodes CDR1 LGHNA and CDR2 YNFKEQ. The CDR3 spans 17 residues.

This clone was picked up many times. The CDR3 end lies 3 residues beyond the end of the read and is filled in from the germline J gene. The J gene is TRBJ2-3, the V gene TRBV18, with D possibly matching TRBD2 (7 bases). The CDR3 consists of 20 residues. V was cut by 3 bases and J by 4 bases, with 29 bases left in between. Germline V gene lookup returns CDR1 KGHSH and CDR2 LQKENI. The covered CDR3 bases are TGTGCCAGCTCACCTTCGAAGGGGGGGGGCCCCAACGGGGGCGCAGATACG. Protein: CASSPSKGGGPNGGADT. The entire CDR3 protein reads CASSPSKGGGPNGGADTQYF.

Concerning this clone itself: With the read ending 3 residues before the CDR3 end, the germline J gene is used to fill in that end. Within the sample, other DNA sequences also encode this same CDR3. The chain employs TRBV30 and TRBJ2-7, with 7 bases fitting TRBD1. In germline, CDR1 is GTSNPN, CDR2 SVGIG (reference sequence). This CDR3 spans 13 amino acids. V was pared by 2 bases and J by 0 bases, with 1 base of the junction left unmatched. CDR3 loop: CAWSRDSSYEQYF. Partial CDR3 DNA: TGTGCCTGGAGTAGGGACAGCTCCTACGAG.

Turning to this clone: The read terminates 3 residues before the CDR3 end, so the remaining end is supplied by the germline J gene. The chain combines TRBV2 with TRBJ1-6, with 7 bases lining up with TRBD1. CDR1 is SNHLY and CDR2 is FYNNEI in the germline V gene. This CDR3 spans 14 amino acids. V lost 5 bases and J lost 8; bases outside the gene matches: 6. CDR3 DNA, as far as it was read: TGTGCCAGCAGTCCAAGGGACAGTTATTCACCC. It yields the protein CASSPRDSYSP. The full CDR3 protein reads CASSPRDSYSPLHF.

This clone was recorded many times. Sequencing ends 3 residues short of the CDR3 end; the germline J gene provides the rest. The V call is TRBV6-2 or TRBV6-3, the J call TRBJ2-7; TRBD1 agrees at 7 bases. CDR3 size: 14 residues. Germline trimming cut 5 bases from V and 2 bases from J; bases unmatched to any gene: 6. CDR1 MNHEY and CDR2 SVGEGT come from the germline V gene. The chain's CDR3 is CASSRTQGAYEQYF. CDR3 bases read: TGTGCCAGCAGTCGTACCCAGGGGGCCTACGAG.

This clone was counted ten times or more. Read data end 3 residues before the CDR3 end; the end is taken from the germline J gene. This sequence joins TRBV5-1 and TRBJ2-3; 10 bases are shared with TRBD1. Germline V gives CDR1 SGHRS, CDR2 YFSETQ. J gave up 0 bases and V 3 bases, and 13 bases lay outside the gene matches. This CDR3 is 19 amino acids long. CDR3 residues: CASSSSRDRGHPSTDTQYF. The sequenced part of the CDR3 DNA is TGCGCCAGCAGCTCGTCCCGGGACAGGGGACACCCCAGCACAGATACG.